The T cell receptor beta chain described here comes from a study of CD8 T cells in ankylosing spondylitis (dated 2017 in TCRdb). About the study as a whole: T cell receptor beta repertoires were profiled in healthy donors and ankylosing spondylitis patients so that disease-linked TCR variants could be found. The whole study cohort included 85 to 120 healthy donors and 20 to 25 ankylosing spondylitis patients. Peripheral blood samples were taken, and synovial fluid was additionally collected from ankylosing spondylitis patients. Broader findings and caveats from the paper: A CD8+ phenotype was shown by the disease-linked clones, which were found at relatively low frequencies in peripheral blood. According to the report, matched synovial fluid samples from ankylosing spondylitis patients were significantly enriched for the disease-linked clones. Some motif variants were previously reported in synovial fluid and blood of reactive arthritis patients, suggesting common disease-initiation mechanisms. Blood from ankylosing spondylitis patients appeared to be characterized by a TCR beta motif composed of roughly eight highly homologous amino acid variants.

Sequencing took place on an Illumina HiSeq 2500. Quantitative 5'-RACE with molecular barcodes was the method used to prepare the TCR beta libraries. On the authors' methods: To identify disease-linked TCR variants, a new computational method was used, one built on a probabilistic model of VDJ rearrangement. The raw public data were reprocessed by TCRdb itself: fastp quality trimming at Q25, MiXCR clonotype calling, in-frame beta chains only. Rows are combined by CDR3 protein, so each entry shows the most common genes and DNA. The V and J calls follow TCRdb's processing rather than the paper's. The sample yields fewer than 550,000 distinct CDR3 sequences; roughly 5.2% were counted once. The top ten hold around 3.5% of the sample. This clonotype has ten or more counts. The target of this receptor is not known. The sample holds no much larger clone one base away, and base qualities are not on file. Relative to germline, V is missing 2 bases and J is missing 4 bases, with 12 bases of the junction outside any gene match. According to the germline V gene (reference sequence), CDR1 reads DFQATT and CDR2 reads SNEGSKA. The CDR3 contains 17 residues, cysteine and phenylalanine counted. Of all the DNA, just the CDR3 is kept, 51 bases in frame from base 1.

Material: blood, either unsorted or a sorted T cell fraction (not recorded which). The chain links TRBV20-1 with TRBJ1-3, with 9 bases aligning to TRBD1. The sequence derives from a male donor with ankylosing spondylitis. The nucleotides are TGCAGTGCTAGACCCGGGACAGGGTTCATCACAGGAAACACCATATATTTT. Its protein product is CSARPGTGFITGNTIYF.